A selection of T cell receptor beta chains follows, all from one sample in a study of T cells in Graves' hyperthyroidism and ophthalmopathy. TCRdb re-called the multiplex PCR reads through MiXCR, storing one row per CDR3 protein. Among approximately 530,000 distinct CDR3 sequences, around 20% were seen once, and the ten largest hold 40% to 50%. The source material was blood. These receptors all come from a man aged 35 to 55 with Graves' ophthalmopathy. CDR3s include the opening cysteine and the closing phenylalanine or tryptophan. The order of the fields is V gene, clone size, J gene, D gene, CDR3 DNA, CDR3 protein. A D gene is named only where the DNA matches it firmly. Only part of the rows carry a size: once, few, many, or a class if the clone is expanded.

V gene: TRBV6-1; clone size: .; J gene: TRBJ1-2; D gene: .; CDR3 DNA: TGTGCCAGCACTATCAGGCCCCGGCTGGGCTACACCTTC; CDR3 protein: CASTIRPRLGYTF
V gene: TRBV5-1; clone size: .; J gene: TRBJ2-5; D gene: .; CDR3 DNA: TGCGCCAGCAGCTTGGAGAGGTTTGGACAAGAGACCCAGTACTTC; CDR3 protein: CASSLERFGQETQYF
V gene: TRBV30; clone size: few; J gene: TRBJ1-3; D gene: .; CDR3 DNA: TGTGCCTGGTCAGGGACTGGAAACACCATATATTTT; CDR3 protein: CAWSGTGNTIYF
V gene: TRBV12-5; clone size: .; J gene: TRBJ2-3; D gene: TRBD2; CDR3 DNA: TGTGCTAGTGGTTTGGGTAGCGGGGGGCCCGCCACGGATACGCAGTATTTT; CDR3 protein: CASGLGSGGPATDTQYF
V gene: TRBV5-1; clone size: .; J gene: TRBJ2-3; D gene: TRBD2; CDR3 DNA: TGCGCCAGCAGCTTTAACGCGGGGGGGAATACGCAGTATTTT; CDR3 protein: CASSFNAGGNTQYF
V gene: TRBV6-1; clone size: few; J gene: TRBJ2-5; D gene: TRBD1; CDR3 DNA: TGTGCCAGCAGTCCTCAGGGACAGGTACAAGAGACCCAGTACTTC; CDR3 protein: CASSPQGQVQETQYF
V gene: TRBV19; clone size: .; J gene: TRBJ1-1; D gene: .; CDR3 DNA: TGTGCCAGTAGTATCGCCCGGGACACTGAAGCTTTCTTT; CDR3 protein: CASSIARDTEAFF
V gene: TRBV28; clone size: .; J gene: TRBJ2-1; D gene: TRBD1; CDR3 DNA: TGTGCCAGCACCTCCCTACAGGGGAGCTCCTACAATGAGCAGTTCTTC; CDR3 protein: CASTSLQGSSYNEQFF
V gene: TRBV7-9; clone size: many; J gene: TRBJ2-5; D gene: TRBD1; CDR3 DNA: TGTGCCAGCAGCATGCCACTGGGACAGCAAGAGACCCAGTACTTC; CDR3 protein: CASSMPLGQQETQYF
V gene: TRBV6-1; clone size: .; J gene: TRBJ1-5; D gene: .; CDR3 DNA: TGTGCCAGCAGTGGACAGGTTGATCAGCCCCAGCATTTT; CDR3 protein: CASSGQVDQPQHF
V gene: TRBV12-3/TRBV12-4; clone size: few; J gene: TRBJ1-6; D gene: .; CDR3 DNA: TGTGCCAGCAGTCGCAAAACAGGAAATAATTCACCCCTCCACTTT; CDR3 protein: CASSRKTGNNSPLHF
V gene: TRBV29-1; clone size: .; J gene: TRBJ1-2; D gene: .; CDR3 DNA: TGCAGCGTTGAAACAGGGAGTTATGGCTACACCTTC; CDR3 protein: CSVETGSYGYTF
V gene: TRBV5-1; clone size: many; J gene: TRBJ2-1; D gene: .; CDR3 DNA: TGCGCCAGCAGCTTGGAGTACAATGAGCAGTTCTTC; CDR3 protein: CASSLEYNEQFF
V gene: TRBV6-1; clone size: once; J gene: TRBJ1-6; D gene: .; CDR3 DNA: TGTGCCAGCACCGGCCCGGGACGGAATAATTCACCCCTCCACTTT; CDR3 protein: CASTGPGRNNSPLHF
V gene: TRBV18; clone size: many; J gene: TRBJ2-7; D gene: TRBD2; CDR3 DNA: TGTGCCAGCTCACCACAACGGGAGGTCTCCTACGAGCAGTACTTC; CDR3 protein: CASSPQREVSYEQYF
V gene: TRBV19; clone size: .; J gene: TRBJ1-1; D gene: .; CDR3 DNA: TGTGCCAGTAGTATAGTAGGGATAAACACTGAAGCTTTCTTT; CDR3 protein: CASSIVGINTEAFF
V gene: TRBV12-5; clone size: many; J gene: TRBJ1-5; D gene: TRBD1; CDR3 DNA: TGTGCTAGTGGTTTGGGGACAGGTCTTAATCAGCCCCAGCATTTT; CDR3 protein: CASGLGTGLNQPQHF
V gene: TRBV6-5; clone size: .; J gene: TRBJ2-1; D gene: .; CDR3 DNA: TGTGCCAGCAGTTACCCGGACAGACCTTACAATGAGCAGTTCTTC; CDR3 protein: CASSYPDRPYNEQFF
V gene: TRBV13; clone size: .; J gene: TRBJ2-2; D gene: .; CDR3 DNA: TGTGCCAGCAGCTTAGGCGACCCCGGGGAGCTGTTTTTT; CDR3 protein: CASSLGDPGELFF
V gene: TRBV12-3/TRBV12-4; clone size: .; J gene: TRBJ2-6; D gene: .; CDR3 DNA: TGTGCCAGCAGTTATCGAAACTCTGGGGCCAACGTCCTGACTTTC; CDR3 protein: CASSYRNSGANVLTF
V gene: TRBV19; clone size: many; J gene: TRBJ2-7; D gene: .; CDR3 DNA: TGTGCCAGTAGTCCCCGGGACGGAACCTACGAGCAGTACTTC; CDR3 protein: CASSPRDGTYEQYF
V gene: TRBV3-1; clone size: .; J gene: TRBJ1-6; D gene: .; CDR3 DNA: TGTGCCAGCAGCCAGGGGCCGAGCTCCTATAATTCACCCCTCCACTTT; CDR3 protein: CASSQGPSSYNSPLHF
V gene: TRBV5-1; clone size: few; J gene: TRBJ1-3; D gene: .; CDR3 DNA: TGCGCCAGCAGCTACGACAGTGGCTCTGGAAACACCATATATTTT; CDR3 protein: CASSYDSGSGNTIYF
V gene: TRBV24-1; clone size: .; J gene: TRBJ2-1; D gene: TRBD2; CDR3 DNA: TGTGCCACCAGTGATTGGAAAGCTAGCGGGAACAATGAGCAGTTCTTC; CDR3 protein: CATSDWKASGNNEQFF
V gene: TRBV12-3/TRBV12-4; clone size: many; J gene: TRBJ2-3; D gene: .; CDR3 DNA: TGTGCCAGCAGTTTAGTGTCTAGCGCAGATACGCAGTATTTT; CDR3 protein: CASSLVSSADTQYF
V gene: TRBV18; clone size: many; J gene: TRBJ1-2; D gene: .; CDR3 DNA: TGTGCCAGCTCACCACCGGCCAGGGCGCGGGGTGGCTACACCTTC; CDR3 protein: CASSPPARARGGYTF
V gene: TRBV27; clone size: .; J gene: TRBJ1-5; D gene: .; CDR3 DNA: TGTGCCAGCAGTTCCTTAGGAAGGTTAAAGAGCAATCAGCCCCAGCATTTT; CDR3 protein: CASSSLGRLKSNQPQHF
V gene: TRBV27; clone size: many; J gene: TRBJ2-7; D gene: .; CDR3 DNA: TGTGCCAGCAGGGACAGCACCTACTGGGAGCAGTACTTC; CDR3 protein: CASRDSTYWEQYF
V gene: TRBV11-2; clone size: few; J gene: TRBJ1-3; D gene: TRBD1; CDR3 DNA: TGTGCCAGCAGCTTGGGACAGGGCGGAGGCACCATATATTTT; CDR3 protein: CASSLGQGGGTIYF
V gene: TRBV4-1; clone size: .; J gene: TRBJ1-1; D gene: .; CDR3 DNA: TGCGCCAGCAGCCCGAAGTGGGGGTCGGGGACTGAAGCTTTCTTT; CDR3 protein: CASSPKWGSGTEAFF
V gene: TRBV29-1; clone size: .; J gene: TRBJ2-7; D gene: TRBD1; CDR3 DNA: TGCAGCGTTCCCGGACAGGGGCCTAACGAGCAGTACTTC; CDR3 protein: CSVPGQGPNEQYF
V gene: TRBV7-2; clone size: .; J gene: TRBJ2-1; D gene: TRBD2; CDR3 DNA: TGTGCCAGCAGCTTAGTAGCGGGACTAGCGGGAGGTGAGCAGTTCTTC; CDR3 protein: CASSLVAGLAGGEQFF
V gene: TRBV4-2; clone size: .; J gene: TRBJ2-7; D gene: TRBD1; CDR3 DNA: TGTGCCAGCAGCCAAGTCCAAGGACAGGGGATCTACGAGCAGTACTTC; CDR3 protein: CASSQVQGQGIYEQYF
V gene: TRBV28; clone size: many; J gene: TRBJ2-6; D gene: TRBD1; CDR3 DNA: TGTGCCAGCAGGCGGGACAGGGATGGGGCCAACGTCCTGACTTTC; CDR3 protein: CASRRDRDGANVLTF
V gene: TRBV5-1; clone size: many; J gene: TRBJ2-1; D gene: TRBD2; CDR3 DNA: TGCGCCAGCAGCTGGGGACTAGCGGAATACAATGAGCAGTTCTTC; CDR3 protein: CASSWGLAEYNEQFF
V gene: TRBV6-9; clone size: .; J gene: TRBJ2-3; D gene: .; CDR3 DNA: TGTGCCAGCAGTTTCGCCGGGGTCCGGCACACAGATACGCAGTATTTT; CDR3 protein: CASSFAGVRHTDTQYF
V gene: TRBV13; clone size: .; J gene: TRBJ1-2; D gene: .; CDR3 DNA: TGTGCCAGCAGCTCCCCTCGGGGACCGGTGGGGGGAAGGGCCTACACCTTC; CDR3 protein: CASSSPRGPVGGRAYTF
V gene: TRBV12-3/TRBV12-4; clone size: many; J gene: TRBJ2-1; D gene: .; CDR3 DNA: TGTGCCAGCAGCCAAATAAATGAGCAGTTCTTC; CDR3 protein: CASSQINEQFF
V gene: TRBV10-3; clone size: few; J gene: TRBJ2-3; D gene: .; CDR3 DNA: TGTGCCATCAGTGAGAACAGGGGAGGTTCCCCAGATACGCAGTATTTT; CDR3 protein: CAISENRGGSPDTQYF
V gene: TRBV20-1; clone size: many; J gene: TRBJ2-1; D gene: .; CDR3 DNA: TGCAGCGCCGGGCCGGGTGAGCAGTTCTTC; CDR3 protein: CSAGPGEQFF
V gene: TRBV11-1; clone size: many; J gene: TRBJ1-1; D gene: .; CDR3 DNA: TGTGCCAGCAGCTCTAACTGGGACACTGAAGCTTTCTTT; CDR3 protein: CASSSNWDTEAFF
V gene: TRBV28; clone size: .; J gene: TRBJ1-1; D gene: .; CDR3 DNA: TGTGCCAGCAGTTTGTACAGGGCGAACACTGAAGCTTTCTTT; CDR3 protein: CASSLYRANTEAFF
V gene: TRBV20-1; clone size: many; J gene: TRBJ2-7; D gene: TRBD2; CDR3 DNA: TGCAGTGCTAGAGATCGGGCTAGCGGAACCTACGAGCAGTACTTC; CDR3 protein: CSARDRASGTYEQYF
V gene: TRBV2; clone size: many; J gene: TRBJ2-7; D gene: .; CDR3 DNA: TGTGCCAGCAGTGAACAGGCCTACGAGCAGTACTTC; CDR3 protein: CASSEQAYEQYF